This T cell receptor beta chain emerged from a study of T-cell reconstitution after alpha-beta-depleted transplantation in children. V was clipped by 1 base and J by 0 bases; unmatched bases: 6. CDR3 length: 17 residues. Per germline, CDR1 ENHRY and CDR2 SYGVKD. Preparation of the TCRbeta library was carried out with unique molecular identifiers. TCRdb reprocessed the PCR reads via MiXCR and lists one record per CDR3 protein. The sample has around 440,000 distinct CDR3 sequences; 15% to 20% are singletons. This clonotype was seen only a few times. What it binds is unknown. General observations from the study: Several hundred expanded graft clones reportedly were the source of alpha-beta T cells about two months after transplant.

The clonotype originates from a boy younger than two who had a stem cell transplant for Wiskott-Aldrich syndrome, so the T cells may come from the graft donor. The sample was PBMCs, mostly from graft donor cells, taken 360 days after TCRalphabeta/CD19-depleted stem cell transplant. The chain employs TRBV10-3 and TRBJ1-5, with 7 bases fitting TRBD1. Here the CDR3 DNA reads TGTGCCATCAGTGAGTTTGGGACAGAGGCTAGCAATCAGCCCCAGCATTTT. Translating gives CAISEFGTEASNQPQHF.